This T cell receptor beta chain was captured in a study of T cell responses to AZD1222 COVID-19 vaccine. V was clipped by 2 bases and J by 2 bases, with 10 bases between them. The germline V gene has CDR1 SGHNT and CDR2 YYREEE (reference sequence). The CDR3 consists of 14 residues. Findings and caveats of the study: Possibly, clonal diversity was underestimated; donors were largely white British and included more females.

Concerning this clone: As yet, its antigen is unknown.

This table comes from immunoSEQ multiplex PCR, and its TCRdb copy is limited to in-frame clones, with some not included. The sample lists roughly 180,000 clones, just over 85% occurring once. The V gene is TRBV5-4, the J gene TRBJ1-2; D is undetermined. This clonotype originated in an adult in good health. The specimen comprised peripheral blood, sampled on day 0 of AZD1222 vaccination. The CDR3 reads CASSLGLRNYGYTF. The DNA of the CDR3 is TGTGCCAGCAGCTTAGGACTGAGAAACTATGGCTACACCTTC.